One sample yielded the 29 T cell receptor beta chains listed below, sequenced in a study of blood T cell repertoires in COVID-19. Profiling relied on immunoSEQ multiplex PCR, and the TCRdb table lists in-frame clones only, not all of them. The sample includes about 220,000 clones, around four fifths seen only once; the top ten take over 3.5%. Sequencing was carried out using peripheral blood. Source of these receptors: a woman aged 70-85 years with acute or convalescent COVID-19.

This clone was observed once. V and J are TRBV7-2 and TRBJ1-2, with TRBD1 identical over 7 bases. The germline gives CDR1 SGHTA, CDR2 FQGNSA. J lost 3 bases, V lost 5 bases, and 6 bases had no gene match. The length of the CDR3 is 14 residues. The CDR3 nucleotides are TGTGCCAGCAGCATTAGCAGGGGGGACTATGGCTACACCTTC. Residues: CASSISRGDYGYTF. Combining the CDR3 with reference TRBV7-2 and TRBJ1-2 gives the whole variable domain GAGVSQSPSNKVTEKGKDVELRCDPISGHTALYWYRQSLGQGLEFLIYFQGNSAPDKSGLPSDRFSAERTGGSVSTLTIQRTQQEDSAVYLCASSISRGDYGYTFGSGTRLTVV.

The genes are TRBV4-2 and TRBJ1-4; 9 bases align to TRBD1. Trimming took 1 base from V and 5 from J; bases not matched to a gene: 2. CDR1 and CDR2 from the germline V gene are LGHNA and YNFKEQ. The CDR3 has 15 amino acids. The CDR3 DNA is TGTGCCAGCAGCCAAGTCGGGACAGGGAATGAAAAACTGTTTTTT. The encoded protein is CASSQVGTGNEKLFF.

The chain employs TRBV5-1 and TRBJ1-6; D remains unclear. In germline, CDR1 is SGHRS, CDR2 YFSETQ. V lost 0 bases to trimming and J lost 9 bases, with 16 bases between them. This CDR3 has 16 amino acids. The CDR3 nucleotides are TGCGCCAGCAGCTTGGCGACGGCCCTGGGCGCTTCACCCCTCCACTTT. It is translated as CASSLATALGASPLHF.

The CDR3 here is CASSNAGTGAYEQYF. The CDR3 nucleotides read TGTGCCAGCAGTAACGCCGGGACAGGGGCCTACGAGCAGTACTTC. The rearrangement uses TRBV6-2 or TRBV6-3 and TRBJ2-7; 10 bases are shared with TRBD1. V was clipped by 5 bases and J by 2 bases; unmatched bases: 6. CDR1 and CDR2 (germline): MNHEY, SVGEGT. There are 15 residues in the CDR3.

A single count supports this clone. The V and J genes are TRBV5-4 and TRBJ1-1; no clear D gene. Germline CDR1 is SGHNT and CDR2 is YYREEE (reference sequence). V gave up 4 bases and J gave up 0 bases, with 19 bases separating them. The CDR3 has 17 amino acids. The CDR3 coding sequence is TGTGCCAGCAGCAACGGGGAGTTATCGACGATGAACACTGAAGCTTTCTTT. It yields the protein CASSNGELSTMNTEAFF.

The gene calls are TRBV6-5 and TRBJ1-1; tentatively, D is TRBD1 (6 bases). CDR1 MNHEY and CDR2 SVGAGI come from the germline V gene. V shed 1 base and J shed 8 bases, with 11 bases lying between them. CDR3 length equals 13 residues. CDR3 sequence (DNA): TGTGCCAGCAGTTACTTACCCGGGACAGAAGCTTTCTTT. Translated, it gives CASSYLPGTEAFF.

Written as DNA, the CDR3 is TGTGCCTCTCGGGGGGAAGGCACTGAAGCTTTCTTT. The encoded protein is CASRGEGTEAFF. The chain joins TRBV2 to TRBJ1-1; the D gene is possibly TRBD1 (5 bases). Germline CDR1 reads SNHLY; CDR2 reads FYNNEI. The V and J ends lost 11 bases and 4 bases respectively, with 14 bases between them. This CDR3 has 12 residues. Looking up the rest from reference TRBV2 and TRBJ1-1 gives the full variable domain: EPEVTQTPSHQVTQMGQEVILRCVPISNHLYFYWYRQILGQKVEFLVSFYNNEISEKSEIFDDQFSVERPDGSNFTLKIRSTKLEDSAMYFCASRGEGTEAFFGQGTRLTVV.

The rearrangement links TRBV2 to TRBJ2-7; no reliable D call. Germline V gene data show CDR1 as SNHLY and CDR2 as FYNNEI. Trimming took 6 bases from V and 3 from J, leaving 6 bases between them. CDR3 size: 11 residues. Here the CDR3 reads CASRQIYEQYF. The CDR3 DNA sequence: TGTGCCAGCAGGCAGATCTACGAGCAGTACTTC.

V gene TRBV7-2 combines with J gene TRBJ1-2; a weak D match, TRBD1 (5 bases). Germline CDR1 SGHTA, CDR2 FQGNSA. Trimming stripped 7 bases from V and 0 bases from J, with 12 bases between. The CDR3 is 14 residues long. The CDR3 reads CASTQEFSNYGYTF. The CDR3 DNA follows: TGTGCCAGCACACAGGAGTTTTCTAACTATGGCTACACCTTC.

This chain connects TRBV5-1 to TRBJ1-2; 9 bases match TRBD1. Per the germline V gene, CDR1 is SGHRS and CDR2 is YFSETQ. Trimming removed 0 bases from V and 4 bases from J; junction bases left unmatched: 4. The CDR3 extends over 15 amino acids. CDR3 nucleotides: TGCGCCAGCAGCTTGGGGGACAGGGAAGGCTATGGCTACACCTTC. It specifies CASSLGDREGYGYTF.

The chain combines TRBV7-2 with TRBJ1-6; no reliable D call. In germline, CDR1 is SGHTA, CDR2 FQGNSA. Trimming cost V 3 bases and J 10 bases, with 7 bases left between them. The CDR3 totals 12 residues. Here the CDR3 reads CASSFPGSPLHF. Written as DNA, the CDR3 is TGTGCCAGCAGCTTTCCGGGGTCACCCCTCCACTTT.

The chain employs TRBV9 and TRBJ1-2; D call uncertain. Germline lookup yields CDR1 SGDLS and CDR2 YYNGEE. The V end was cut by 3 bases, the J end by 6 bases, with 9 bases between. The length of the CDR3 is 12 residues. CDR3 bases: TGTGCCAGCAGCGCAAGCTTAGATGGCTACACCTTC. It specifies CASSASLDGYTF.

The CDR3 reads CASSLEDTSYNEQFF. The CDR3 DNA is TGCGCCAGCAGCTTGGAGGACACTTCCTACAATGAGCAGTTCTTC. This chain links TRBV5-1 with TRBJ2-1, with TRBD1 as a possible D gene (5 bases). Germline values: CDR1 SGHRS, CDR2 YFSETQ. The CDR3 has 15 residues. The V and J ends lost 0 bases and 1 base respectively, with 8 bases between them.

This clone was seen only a few times. The genes are TRBV10-3 and TRBJ1-2; the match to TRBD1 covers 9 bases. The CDR3 is 15 residues long. V gave up 3 bases and J gave up 8 bases; unmatched junction bases: 10. The V gene's germline CDR1 is ENHRY and CDR2 SYGVKD. CDR3 sequence: CAISETPGQGYGYTF. In DNA form, the CDR3 reads TGTGCCATCAGTGAAACGCCGGGACAGGGTTACGGCTACACCTTC.

Here the CDR3 DNA reads TGTGCCAGCAGCTTCACCCGGGAAAAACTGTTTTTT. Its translation: CASSFTREKLFF. This rearrangement joins TRBV28 to TRBJ1-4; D is undetermined. V was pared by 6 bases and J by 8 bases, with 10 bases between. The CDR3 is 12 amino acids. Germline CDR1 and CDR2: MDHEN and SYDVKM.

The chain joins TRBV5-6 to TRBJ1-1, with 7 bases aligning to TRBD1. The V gene's germline CDR1 is SGHDT and CDR2 YYEEEE. CDR3 length: 14 amino acids. V gave up 4 bases and J gave up 3 bases; unmatched junction bases: 6. The CDR3 bases are TGTGCCAGCAGCATACAGGGGAGGCACACTGAAGCTTTCTTT. It codes for CASSIQGRHTEAFF.

The rearrangement links TRBV2 to TRBJ1-2; D gene uncertain. The CDR3 runs to 13 residues. V was cut by 8 bases and J by 4 bases, with 14 bases left in between. Per the germline V gene, CDR1 is SNHLY and CDR2 is FYNNEI. In DNA, the CDR3 is TGTGCCAGCTCGCTCGGGGTTGGCTATGGCTACACCTTC. Protein product: CASSLGVGYGYTF.

In its sample, this clone was seen once. At one end, the junction sequence differs from germline, possibly due to a read error. The V gene is TRBV5-1, the J gene TRBJ2-1; possible D gene TRBD2, 7 bases. The V gene's germline CDR1 is SGHRS and CDR2 YFSETQ. The length of the CDR3 is 15 residues. The CDR3, as DNA: TGCGCCCGCAGCGGGCCGGGGGCGGGGGCCAATGAGCAGTTCTTC. Translation: CARSGPGAGANEQFF.

The gene calls are TRBV6-6 and TRBJ2-2; D is undetermined. CDR3 length: 11 residues. V dropped 4 bases and J dropped 5 bases, with 2 bases sitting between them. Per germline, CDR1 MNHNY and CDR2 SVGAGI (reference sequence). The CDR3 loop reads CASSLTGELFF. The CDR3 bases are TGTGCCAGCAGTTTAACCGGGGAGCTGTTTTTT.

The V call is TRBV18, the J call TRBJ2-5, with D perhaps matching TRBD1 (5 bases). Germline V CDR1 and CDR2: KGHSH, LQKENI. CDR3 length: 14 residues. Trimming cost V 3 bases and J 3 bases, with 11 bases left between them. The CDR3 region is CASSPLPREETQYF. CDR3 nucleotides: TGTGCCAGCTCACCCCTCCCCAGGGAAGAGACCCAGTACTTC.

The chain joins TRBV7-9 to TRBJ2-3; 7 bases agree with TRBD2. The J segment lost 2 bases and the V segment lost 1 base, leaving 6 bases of the junction unmatched. The CDR3 is 16 amino acids. Looked up from germline, CDR1 is SEHNR and CDR2 is FQNEAQ (reference sequence). CDR3 sequence: CASSLGASGPTDTQYF. CDR3 coding DNA: TGTGCCAGCAGCTTAGGGGCTAGCGGACCCACAGATACGCAGTATTTT.

The chain uses TRBV5-5 and TRBJ1-6; 9 bases match TRBD1. The V and J ends lost 5 bases and 7 bases, in that order; junction bases with no gene match: 1. CDR1 and CDR2 (germline): SGHKS, YYEKEE (reference sequence). The CDR3 sequence is 13 residues long. The CDR3 DNA reads TGTGCCAGCAGAGGACAGGGGAATTCACCCCTCCACTTT. It yields the protein CASRGQGNSPLHF. The variable domain in full, completed from reference TRBV5-5 and TRBJ1-6, reads DAGVTQSPTHLIKTRGQQVTLRCSPISGHKSVSWYQQVLGQGPQFIFQYYEKEERGRGNFPDRFSARQFPNYSSELNVNALLLGDSALYLCASRGQGNSPLHFGNGTRLTVT.

The chain is built from TRBV7-2 and TRBJ1-1; D call uncertain. This CDR3 is 13 amino acids long. CDR1 is SGHTA, CDR2 FQGNSA, per germline. V lost 2 bases and J lost 3, with 7 bases in between. The CDR3 protein is CASSLFTHTEAFF. Written as DNA, the CDR3 is TGTGCCAGCAGCTTATTCACTCACACTGAAGCTTTCTTT. Combining the CDR3 with reference TRBV7-2 and TRBJ1-1 gives the whole variable domain GAGVSQSPSNKVTEKGKDVELRCDPISGHTALYWYRQSLGQGLEFLIYFQGNSAPDKSGLPSDRFSAERTGGSVSTLTIQRTQQEDSAVYLCASSLFTHTEAFFGQGTRLTVV.

The chain uses TRBV29-1 and TRBJ1-1; no clear D. The CDR3 runs to 13 residues. V was clipped by 0 bases and J by 7 bases, with 12 bases between them. Germline V CDR1 and CDR2: SQVTM, ANQGSEA. The DNA for the CDR3 is TGCAGCGTTGAAGATCGCCAGGCTTTTGAAGCTTTCTTT. This encodes CSVEDRQAFEAFF.

V usage is TRBV28 and J usage is TRBJ1-1; no reliable D call. The V gene lost 5 bases and the J gene lost 0 bases, with 10 bases spanning the gap. Germline values: CDR1 MDHEN, CDR2 SYDVKM. The CDR3 covers 14 residues. DNA for the CDR3: TGTGCCAGCAGTCTTATATCGGTGAACACTGAAGCTTTCTTT. It encodes CASSLISVNTEAFF.

This clone appeared a few times. The chain carries TRBV15 and TRBJ2-7; no firm D call. Germline loops: CDR1 LNHNV, CDR2 YYDKDF (reference sequence). The CDR3 has 14 amino acids. The V end lost 0 bases, the J end lost 2 bases, and 8 bases lay between the germline ends. CDR3 amino acids: CATSRDGATYEQYF. The CDR3 DNA reads TGTGCCACCAGCAGAGATGGAGCCACCTACGAGCAGTACTTC.

The rearrangement links TRBV2 to TRBJ1-2; 7 positions match TRBD1. The CDR3 consists of 13 residues. CDR1 SNHLY and CDR2 FYNNEI come from the germline V gene. With 6 bases clipped from V and 6 bases from J, the junction kept 7 bases outside the gene matches. The CDR3 coding sequence is TGTGCCAGCAGCAGAGACAGGGTTAATGGCTACACCTTC. Its translation: CASSRDRVNGYTF. The full variable domain, rest sourced from reference TRBV2 and TRBJ1-2, is EPEVTQTPSHQVTQMGQEVILRCVPISNHLYFYWYRQILGQKVEFLVSFYNNEISEKSEIFDDQFSVERPDGSNFTLKIRSTKLEDSAMYFCASSRDRVNGYTFGSGTRLTVV.

The chain uses TRBV7-2 and TRBJ2-7, with TRBD1 as a possible D gene (5 bases). Per the germline V gene, CDR1 is SGHTA and CDR2 is FQGNSA. This CDR3 has 19 residues. V was clipped by 5 bases and J by 1 base, with 27 bases between them. CDR3 in DNA: TGTGCCAGCAGCGAAAGGGCACCAAGGGGATCCCCCCATTCCTACGAGCAGTACTTC. The encoded protein is CASSERAPRGSPHSYEQYF.

J is TRBJ1-6 and V is TRBV6-5; the match to TRBD1 covers 10 bases. CDR1 and CDR2 from the germline V gene are MNHEY and SVGAGI. V was clipped by 0 bases and J by 9 bases; unmatched bases: 2. The CDR3 contains 15 residues. The CDR3: CASSYSGQGSSPLHF. CDR3 in DNA: TGTGCCAGCAGTTACTCGGGACAGGGGTCTTCACCCCTCCACTTT.